The 31 T cell receptor beta chains below come from one sample, sequenced in a study of response to subunit inactivated influenza vaccine (dated by TCRdb to about 2018). Libraries were constructed by RT-PCR. Sequencing was performed on an Illumina HiSeq 2500. TCRdb passed the public sequencing reads through fastp at Q25 and MiXCR, retaining productive beta sequences. Merged by CDR3 protein, the rows form single entries marked with the most common genes and DNA. This sample has almost 600,000 distinct CDR3 sequences in its table, and about 14% of those were observed once. More than 9.5% of the sample goes to the ten largest clones. The sample in question was PBMCs from blood, obtained 12 days after vaccination. The receptors shown here come from a man aged 45-60 years who received an inactivated influenza vaccine. Donor details come from another sample of the same person, matched by shared clones.

The chain recombines TRBV6-2 or TRBV6-3 with TRBJ2-7, with D perhaps TRBD2 (6 bases). V was clipped by 2 bases and J by 0 bases, with 17 bases between them. The CDR3 extends over 17 amino acids. The V gene's germline CDR1 is MNHEY and CDR2 SVGEGT. This chain's CDR3 is CASSYHRDSLTSYEQYF. DNA of the CDR3: TGTGCCAGCAGTTACCACCGGGACTCCTTAACCTCCTACGAGCAGTACTTC.

V is TRBV5-1 and J is TRBJ1-2; TRBD1 matches at 8 bases. Germline V gives CDR1 SGHRS, CDR2 YFSETQ. V gave up 4 bases and J gave up 0 bases; unmatched junction bases: 8. The CDR3 runs 16 residues. The CDR3 protein is CASSHGQGEANYGYTF. In nucleotides, the CDR3 is TGCGCCAGCAGCCACGGACAGGGTGAGGCTAACTATGGCTACACCTTC.

Only a few counts were recorded for this clonotype. DNA of the CDR3: TGCGCCAGCAGCCAAGTCGCAGGGGGGCACACTGAAGCTTTCTTT. Protein sequence: CASSQVAGGHTEAFF. The chain is built from TRBV4-3 and TRBJ1-1, with 7 positions matching TRBD1. The CDR3 contains 15 residues. Germline CDR1 and CDR2: LGHNA and YSLEER. V was pared by 1 base and J by 3 bases, with 5 bases of the junction left unmatched.

This chain links TRBV24-1 with TRBJ2-3; D gene ambiguous. CDR3 length: 13 amino acids. V dropped 5 bases and J dropped 2 bases, with 7 bases sitting between them. CDR1 is KGHDR, CDR2 SFDVKD, per germline. The CDR3 is CATSALSTDTQYF. The DNA of the CDR3 is TGTGCCACCAGTGCTCTGTCCACAGATACGCAGTATTTT.

This clonotype was seen at least ten times. J is TRBJ2-2 and V is TRBV24-1; D possibly corresponds to TRBD1 (6 bases). Germline V lookup: CDR1 KGHDR, CDR2 SFDVKD. There are 15 residues in the CDR3. V lost 0 bases and J lost 7, with 11 bases in between. CDR3: CATSDLNRADGELFF. As DNA, the CDR3 is TGTGCCACCAGTGATTTGAACAGGGCGGACGGGGAGCTGTTTTTT.

V and J are TRBV7-9 and TRBJ2-1; perhaps D is TRBD1 or TRBD2 (6 bases each). CDR1 SEHNR and CDR2 FQNEAQ come from the germline V gene (reference sequence). CDR3 length: 16 amino acids. V lost 5 bases and J lost 5, with 19 bases in between. In DNA form, the CDR3 reads TGTGCCAGCAGCCTAGTCGGAGGGACACGCCACAATGAGCAGTTCTTC. Its translation is CASSLVGGTRHNEQFF.

This clonotype was picked up a small number of times. This sequence joins TRBV5-1 and TRBJ2-3; TRBD1 matches at 10 bases. The CDR3 extends over 17 amino acids. The germline V gene encodes CDR1 SGHRS and CDR2 YFSETQ. V dropped 4 bases and J dropped 1; count of bases not matched to a gene: 9. As DNA, the CDR3 is TGCGCCAGCAGCGTGTTGGACAGGGGGTTTGGCACAGATACGCAGTATTTT. It is translated as CASSVLDRGFGTDTQYF.

This clonotype was seen only a few times. This chain connects TRBV21-1 to TRBJ2-4; TRBD1 is the table's D call and was not checked against the DNA. TRBV21-1 is termed a pseudogene. The CDR3 runs 15 residues. DNA for the CDR3: TGTGCCAGCAGCTGTCGACAGGGGGCCGAAAACATTCAGTACTTC. This gives the protein CASSCRQGAENIQYF.

This clonotype was observed a handful of times. The V call is TRBV5-6, the J call TRBJ2-2; TRBD1 might be the D (5 bases). V dropped 1 base and J dropped 1 base, with 14 bases sitting between them. Germline assignment: CDR1 SGHDT and CDR2 YYEEEE. The CDR3 loop spans 17 amino acids. CDR3 bases: TGTGCCAGCAGCTTGTTCAGGGTTCAGGGGAACACCGGGGAGCTGTTTTTT. Translating it yields CASSLFRVQGNTGELFF.

CDR3 DNA sequence: TGCGCCAGCAGCCAAAATGGACAGGGGGATGAGCAGTTCTTC. This sequence encodes CASSQNGQGDEQFF. The chain couples TRBV4-3 to TRBJ2-1; 10 bases fit TRBD1. This CDR3 contains 14 residues. The germline V gene has CDR1 LGHNA and CDR2 YSLEER. V shed 2 bases and J 8 bases; nucleotides not matched to a gene: 3.

This chain uses TRBV5-6 with TRBJ1-2; D not resolved. The CDR3 length is 14 residues. Between the trimmed V and J ends, which lost 0 bases and 4 bases, there was a span of 10 bases. CDR1 is SGHDT and CDR2 is YYEEEE in the germline V gene. CDR3: CASSLEIGSYGYTF. CDR3 bases: TGTGCCAGCAGCTTGGAGATCGGAAGCTATGGCTACACCTTC.

This clonotype was counted at least ten times. The chain employs TRBV4-2 and TRBJ2-2; 9 positions agree with TRBD1. The CDR3 has 16 residues. Germline CDR1 LGHNA, CDR2 YNFKEQ. V lost 5 bases, J lost 6 bases, and 10 bases stayed unmatched. In DNA, the CDR3 is TGTGCCAGCAGCTCAACAGGGGGCTCTTCCCCCGGGGAGCTGTTTTTT. It is translated as CASSSTGGSSPGELFF.

In this sample, this clonotype turned up many times. The J gene is TRBJ2-5, the V gene TRBV12-3 or TRBV12-4; D remains unclear. The CDR3 sequence is 12 residues long. The V and J ends lost 4 bases and 13 bases respectively, with 16 bases between them. The CDR3 spells CASSSTPWKSYF. Here the CDR3 DNA reads TGTGCCAGCAGTTCGACTCCCTGGAAATCGTACTTC.

Concerning this clonotype: One end of the junction does not line up with germline, which may come from a read error. The chain uses TRBV6-1 and TRBJ1-1; D might be TRBD1 (6 bases). The CDR3 sequence is 11 residues long. Germline values: CDR1 MNHNS, CDR2 SASEGT. The CDR3 bases are TGTGCCAGCAGTGAAGTAATCGCAGGGGTCTTT. Protein sequence: CASSEVIAGVF.

This clonotype was seen a handful of times. The chain is built from TRBV4-1 and TRBJ1-3; the D is unclear. V lost 4 bases and J lost 3, with 7 bases in between. CDR3 length equals 13 residues. Germline V lookup: CDR1 MGHRA, CDR2 YSYEKL. CDR3 nucleotides: TGCGCCAGCAGCCGTACCAATGGAAACACCATATATTTT. Residues: CASSRTNGNTIYF.

J is TRBJ2-7 and V is TRBV21-1; the D call in the table, TRBD1, was not verified against the DNA. TRBV21-1 is assigned pseudogene status. The CDR3 totals 16 residues. CDR3 loop: CASSKVSGQGSYEQYF. CDR3 nucleotide sequence: TGTGCCAGCAGCAAAGTTTCCGGACAGGGGTCCTACGAGCAGTACTTC.

The gene calls are TRBV6-1 and TRBJ2-3; D possibly uses TRBD1 or TRBD2 (5 bases each). The CDR3 spans 15 residues. Germline V gene data show CDR1 as MNHNS and CDR2 as SASEGT. Deletions cut 4 bases from V and 1 base from J, with 12 bases between. The CDR3 bases are TGTGCCAGCAGTGCAAGGGACGGCCGCACAGATACGCAGTATTTT. The encoded protein is CASSARDGRTDTQYF.

The table lists this clonotype with many counts. V and J are TRBV5-5 and TRBJ1-5; unclear D gene. This CDR3 has 13 residues. The V gene lost 1 base and the J gene lost 7 bases, with 9 bases spanning the gap. CDR1 and CDR2 from the germline V gene are SGHKS and YYEKEE (reference sequence). For the CDR3, the DNA is TGTGCCAGCAGCTTGTCCGGGCGGCAGCCCCAGCATTTT. Amino acid sequence: CASSLSGRQPQHF.

The chain links TRBV29-1 to TRBJ2-5, with 8 bases identical to TRBD2. Germline CDR1 SQVTM, CDR2 ANQGSEA. The CDR3 runs to 14 residues. Trimming at V came to 0 bases and at J to 9 bases, leaving 9 bases not matched to a gene. The CDR3 nucleotides are TGCAGCGTTGAAGATCACGAGGGACTAGGGGCCCAGTACTTC. Its protein product is CSVEDHEGLGAQYF.

This clonotype has just a few counts. The CDR3 reads CSAEGVGPKGFYEQYF. As DNA, the CDR3 is TGCAGCGCGGAAGGGGTAGGGCCGAAGGGATTCTACGAGCAGTACTTC. The V gene is TRBV29-1, the J gene TRBJ2-7; D is possibly TRBD1 (5 bases). Germline V gene sequence: CDR1 SQVTM, CDR2 ANQGSEA. This CDR3 is built from 16 residues. V lost 7 bases and J lost 3, with 25 bases in between.

Of note for this clonotype: At one end the junction does not follow the germline gene, possibly because of a read error. The chain uses TRBV2 and TRBJ2-7; tentatively, D is TRBD1 (8 bases). The CDR3 sequence is 11 residues long. Germline V lookup: CDR1 SNHLY, CDR2 FYNNEI. The CDR3 region is CASRLQGGLFF. The CDR3 DNA reads TGTGCCAGCAGGTTACAGGGGGGGTTGTTCTTC.

The chain has TRBV5-4 and TRBJ2-1; D unclear. CDR3 length equals 15 residues. The germline gives CDR1 SGHNT, CDR2 YYREEE (reference sequence). With 0 bases removed from V and 5 bases from J, the gap between germline ends came to 12 bases. The CDR3 bases are TGTGCCAGCAGCTTGGTATCTCAGCTTGACAATGAGCAGTTCTTC. Translation: CASSLVSQLDNEQFF.

The V gene is TRBV3-1, the J gene TRBJ2-1, with D tentatively TRBD1 or TRBD2 (5 bases each). V dropped 2 bases and J dropped 9 bases, with 17 bases sitting between them. The CDR3 has 15 amino acids. Germline V gives CDR1 LGHDT, CDR2 YNNKEL (reference sequence). CDR3 amino acids: CASSQTPWSGTEQFF. The CDR3 DNA is TGTGCCAGCAGCCAAACCCCGTGGTCCGGGACTGAGCAGTTCTTC.

The chain combines TRBV7-2 with TRBJ2-5; TRBD2 is a possible D gene (5 bases). CDR3 length: 17 residues. CDR1 and CDR2 (germline): SGHTA, FQGNSA. The ends were cut back, 2 bases at V and 10 bases at J, with 26 bases in the middle. The CDR3 sequence is CASSLMLPGGSSFIQYF. CDR3 sequence (DNA): TGTGCCAGCAGCTTAATGCTCCCAGGAGGCAGTTCATTTATCCAGTACTTC.

The gene calls are TRBV6-1 and TRBJ1-5; D unclear. The CDR3 is 15 amino acids. The germline gives CDR1 MNHNS, CDR2 SASEGT. Trimming took 6 bases from V and 3 from J, leaving 15 bases between them. The CDR3 reads CASSPYLGANQPQHF. In DNA form, the CDR3 reads TGTGCCAGCAGCCCTTACCTGGGAGCCAATCAGCCCCAGCATTTT.

The CDR3 protein is CASSQGREGAFF. Written as DNA, the CDR3 is TGCGCCAGCAGCCAGGGCAGGGAGGGAGCTTTCTTT. The chain carries TRBV4-3 and TRBJ1-1; D perhaps matches TRBD1 (5 bases). Trimming removed 3 bases at V and 10 bases at J, with 12 bases between. Germline V gene lookup returns CDR1 LGHNA and CDR2 YSLEER. The CDR3 has 12 residues.

This clonotype has more than one count but fewer than ten. The chain combines TRBV6-4 with TRBJ2-1, with 8 bases lining up with TRBD1. This CDR3 spans 17 amino acids. V gave up 5 bases and J gave up 3 bases; unmatched junction bases: 12. Germline V gene data show CDR1 as MRHNA and CDR2 as SNTAGT. The CDR3 sequence is CASSSSLGTGIYNEQFF. In nucleotides, the CDR3 is TGTGCCAGCAGTTCCTCCCTCGGGACAGGAATCTACAATGAGCAGTTCTTC.

Ten or more counts support this clonotype. The rearrangement links TRBV3-1 to TRBJ1-1; D possibly corresponds to TRBD1 (5 bases). CDR3 length equals 14 residues. Trimming pared 4 bases from V and 3 bases from J, leaving 12 bases between. CDR1 is LGHDT, CDR2 YNNKEL, per germline (reference sequence). The CDR3: CASSLLGRDTEAFF. CDR3 in DNA: TGTGCCAGCAGCCTTCTTGGCAGGGACACTGAAGCTTTCTTT.

The rearrangement uses TRBV28 and TRBJ2-1; 10 bases match TRBD2. Germline V gives CDR1 MDHEN, CDR2 SYDVKM. V gave up 6 bases and J gave up 4 bases; unmatched junction bases: 18. The CDR3 is 19 residues long. The CDR3 sequence: CASRRRGAGGPSGYNEQFF. The DNA for the CDR3 is TGTGCCAGCAGACGTAGGGGAGCGGGAGGGCCCTCGGGATACAATGAGCAGTTCTTC.

This clonotype showed up just a few times. The chain couples TRBV9 to TRBJ2-1; D might be TRBD1 (5 bases). Trimming removed 0 bases at V and 0 bases at J, with 28 bases between. The CDR3 covers 22 residues. CDR1 SGDLS and CDR2 YYNGEE come from the germline V gene. The CDR3 nucleotides are TGTGCCAGCAGCGTAGGGCCTGGGCAGGGAAACTTCTACCTCAGCTCCTACAATGAGCAGTTCTTC. This encodes CASSVGPGQGNFYLSSYNEQFF.

The V call is TRBV7-2, the J call TRBJ2-5; D not certain. Germline V gives CDR1 SGHTA, CDR2 FQGNSA. V lost 5 bases, J lost 3 bases, and 16 bases lay in between. The CDR3 is 15 amino acids. This chain's CDR3 is CASSLRVSAEETQYF. For the CDR3, the DNA is TGTGCCAGCAGCCTAAGAGTGTCGGCTGAAGAGACCCAGTACTTC.